The 23 T cell receptor beta chains below all came from one sample that was sequenced in a study of blood T cell repertoires in COVID-19. TCRdb keeps only in-frame clones here, not all; method: immunoSEQ multiplex PCR. The sample yields about 87,000 clones, around 85% seen once. Sequences were obtained from peripheral blood. Source of these receptors: a woman of 80 years or more with COVID-19, enrolled during active disease.

The chain joins TRBV5-1 to TRBJ2-2; TRBD2 aligns across 7 bases. CDR1 is SGHRS, CDR2 YFSETQ, per germline. V lost 4 bases, J lost 1 base, and 4 bases stayed unmatched. The CDR3 totals 15 residues. The CDR3 sequence: CASSLGRLNTGELFF. Here the CDR3 DNA reads TGCGCCAGCAGCCTCGGGAGGCTGAACACCGGGGAGCTGTTTTTT.

This clone was seen only once. The CDR3 coding sequence is TGTGCCAGCAGCTCCCGGAGGGTGAGTGCCACTGAAGCTTTCTTT. Translation gives CASSSRRVSATEAFF. The V gene is TRBV27, the J gene TRBJ1-1; D remains unclear. The V end was cut by 6 bases, the J end by 4 bases, with 18 bases between. Looked up from germline, CDR1 is MNHEY and CDR2 is SMNVEV (reference sequence). The CDR3 spans 15 residues.

This clone came up a few times. The chain has TRBV7-3 and TRBJ2-1, with D possibly matching TRBD1 (6 bases). Trimming took off 7 bases at V and 0 bases at J, with 16 bases between the two ends. Germline V gives CDR1 SGHTA, CDR2 FQGTGA. The CDR3 has 16 residues. CDR3 sequence (DNA): TGTGCCAGCAATAAGTATGGGGGCCTCTCCTACAATGAGCAGTTCTTC. Encoded protein: CASNKYGGLSYNEQFF.

This clone was detected a few times. This chain uses TRBV21-1 with TRBJ1-6; the D segment call TRBD1 is taken from the table without a DNA check. TRBV21-1 is a listed pseudogene. This CDR3 region has 15 residues. CDR3 in DNA: TGTGCCAGCAGGGGTCCCGGGACAGAGAATTCACCCCTCCACTTT. This codes for CASRGPGTENSPLHF.

The chain couples TRBV6-5 to TRBJ1-2, with D possibly TRBD1 on 6 matching bases. The CDR3 is 13 residues long. CDR1 and CDR2 (germline): MNHEY, SVGAGI. V shed 6 bases and J shed 4 bases, with 12 bases lying between them. DNA of the CDR3: TGTGCCAGCAGACTACAGGGACCCTATGGCTACACCTTC. Translating gives CASRLQGPYGYTF.

The J gene is TRBJ2-2, the V gene TRBV7-3; the D is unclear. The CDR3 is 15 residues long. The germline V and J ends were trimmed by 5 bases and 1 base, with 11 bases remaining between them. Germline V CDR1 and CDR2: SGHTA, FQGTGA. The CDR3 is CASSPSPMNTGELFF. The DNA of the CDR3 is TGTGCCAGCAGCCCGAGTCCTATGAACACCGGGGAGCTGTTTTTT.

The chain has TRBV19 and TRBJ1-2; D not certain. Trimming left V 4 bases short and J 4 bases short, with 13 bases between. CDR1 is LNHDA, CDR2 SQIVND, per germline (reference sequence). This CDR3 region has 14 residues. CDR3 sequence: CASSNKHRLYGYTF. The CDR3 bases are TGTGCCAGTAGTAATAAACATAGACTCTATGGCTACACCTTC.

J is TRBJ2-2 and V is TRBV7-2, with 13 bases matching TRBD2. The junction had 1 base not matched to a gene; V was cut back by 1 base and J by 5 bases. Germline assignment: CDR1 SGHTA and CDR2 FQGNSA. The CDR3 runs 16 residues. The CDR3 spells CASSLEGLAGTGELFF. The DNA of the CDR3 is TGTGCCAGCAGCTTAGAGGGACTAGCGGGAACCGGGGAGCTGTTTTTT.

This sequence joins TRBV4-1 and TRBJ2-2; 15 nucleotides align to TRBD2. Per the germline V gene, CDR1 is MGHRA and CDR2 is YSYEKL. This CDR3 has 18 amino acids. V lost 2 bases and J lost 4; bases outside the gene matches: 5. The CDR3 bases are TGCGCCAGCAGCCAAAGGACTAGCGGGGGGGATAGCACCGGGGAGCTGTTTTTT. This translates into CASSQRTSGGDSTGELFF.

The chain recombines TRBV19 with TRBJ2-4; 10 bases line up with TRBD1. CDR3 length: 15 residues. The V gene end was trimmed by 4 bases and the J gene end by 8 bases; junction bases not matched to a gene: 8. CDR1 is LNHDA and CDR2 is SQIVND in the germline V gene (reference sequence). This chain's CDR3 is CASSTRQGALDIQYF. CDR3 nucleotide sequence: TGTGCCAGTAGTACCCGACAGGGGGCCTTGGACATTCAGTACTTC.

This rearrangement joins TRBV5-4 to TRBJ2-1, with 8 bases lining up with TRBD2. This CDR3 is 13 amino acids long. Per the germline V gene, CDR1 is SGHNT and CDR2 is YYREEE (reference sequence). V was pared by 3 bases and J by 5 bases, with 1 base of the junction left unmatched. CDR3 DNA: TGTGCCAGCAGCTCCGGGGGGGACAATGAGCAGTTCTTC. Amino acids: CASSSGGDNEQFF.

The V gene is TRBV9, the J gene TRBJ1-2; TRBD1 is a possible D gene (5 bases). V was trimmed by 4 bases and J by 8 bases, leaving 15 bases between them. The V gene's germline CDR1 is SGDLS and CDR2 YYNGEE. The length of the CDR3 is 13 residues. This CDR3 is CASSRLGPRGYTF. CDR3 bases: TGTGCCAGCAGCCGCTTGGGGCCCAGGGGCTACACCTTC.

The CDR3 protein is CASSLESRATEAFF. In nucleotides, the CDR3 is TGTGCCAGCAGCTTAGAAAGCAGGGCCACTGAAGCTTTCTTT. The chain joins TRBV11-2 to TRBJ1-1, with D perhaps TRBD1 (5 bases). Germline values: CDR1 SGHAT, CDR2 FQNNGV. There are 14 residues in the CDR3. Between the trimmed V and J ends, which lost 0 bases and 4 bases, there was a span of 9 bases. Using reference TRBV11-2 and TRBJ1-1 for the parts outside the CDR3, the full variable domain is EAGVAQSPRYKIIEKRQSVAFWCNPISGHATLYWYQQILGQGPKLLIQFQNNGVVDDSQLPKDRFSAERLKGVDSTLKIQPAKLEDSAVYLCASSLESRATEAFFGQGTRLTVV.

This chain joins TRBV4-1 and TRBJ1-5; the D is unclear. CDR1 MGHRA and CDR2 YSYEKL come from the germline V gene. The CDR3 is made up of 16 amino acids. Between the trimmed V and J ends, which lost 2 bases and 6 bases, there was a span of 17 bases. In DNA form, the CDR3 reads TGCGCCAGCAGCCAATATGGTCTGGCCCGAGGTCAGCCCCAGCATTTT. Protein: CASSQYGLARGQPQHF.

Here the CDR3 DNA reads TGTGCCAGCAGGGGGCGGGGGCTCTCCTACGAGCAGTACTTC. Its translation: CASRGRGLSYEQYF. The chain carries TRBV28 and TRBJ2-7; a weak D match, TRBD2 (7 bases). V was trimmed by 6 bases and J by 0 bases, leaving 12 bases between them. The germline V gene encodes CDR1 MDHEN and CDR2 SYDVKM. The CDR3 runs 14 residues.

This chain links TRBV2 with TRBJ1-1, with 7 bases aligning to TRBD1. Trimming took 6 bases from V and 5 from J; bases not matched to a gene: 3. CDR1 and CDR2 from the germline V gene are SNHLY and FYNNEI. This CDR3 region has 12 residues. The CDR3 DNA sequence: TGTGCCAGCAGAGGGGGCTGGACTGAAGCTTTCTTT. The encoded protein is CASRGGWTEAFF.

This chain uses TRBV18 with TRBJ2-5; TRBD1 might be the D (6 bases). The CDR3 has 13 residues. Per germline, CDR1 KGHSH and CDR2 LQKENI. Trimming left V 4 bases short and J 5 bases short, with 11 bases between. The CDR3 DNA reads as TGTGCCAGCTCACTACAGGGTCAGGAGACCCAGTACTTC. It codes for CASSLQGQETQYF.

To note about this clone: The junction departs from the called germline gene at one end, perhaps through a read error. DNA of the CDR3: TGTGCCAGTAGCCCCGGACAGGTCAGGGTCAGCTTC. It encodes CASSPGQVRVSF. The rearrangement links TRBV19 to TRBJ2-4, with TRBD1 identical over 7 bases. CDR3 length: 12 amino acids. Germline V gene sequence: CDR1 LNHDA, CDR2 SQIVND (reference sequence).

The CDR3, as DNA: TGTGCCAGCAGCGGCCCGGGGGGGGCCCAGTACTTC. This sequence encodes CASSGPGGAQYF. The chain uses TRBV28 and TRBJ2-5, with 8 bases fitting TRBD2. Germline CDR1 reads MDHEN; CDR2 reads SYDVKM. V trimming: 6 bases; J trimming: 9 bases; junction bases outside the gene matches: 6. The CDR3 loop spans 12 amino acids. The full variable domain, in which reference TRBV28 and TRBJ2-5 provide the parts outside the CDR3, is DVKVTQSSRYLVKRTGEKVFLECVQDMDHENMFWYRQDPGLGLRLIYFSYDVKMKEKGDIPEGYSVSREKKERFSLILESASTNQTSMYLCASSGPGGAQYFGPGTRLLVL.

V is TRBV5-8 and J is TRBJ2-1, with 7 bases aligning to TRBD1. Germline V CDR1 and CDR2: SGHTS, YDEGEE. This CDR3 contains 16 residues. V was pared by 2 bases and J by 4 bases, with 9 bases of the junction left unmatched. The CDR3 region is CASSLSGTARYNEQFF. CDR3 coding DNA: TGTGCCAGCAGCTTATCCGGGACAGCCCGTTACAATGAGCAGTTCTTC.

J is TRBJ1-2 and V is TRBV6-2 or TRBV6-3; the match to TRBD1 covers 10 bases. The V gene's germline CDR1 is MNHEY and CDR2 SVGEGT. With V trimmed by 4 bases and J by 6 bases, 8 bases remained unmatched. This CDR3 comprises 15 residues. CDR3 in amino acids: CASSSRQGAIHGYTF. Here the CDR3 DNA reads TGTGCCAGCAGTTCCCGACAGGGGGCGATACATGGCTACACCTTC.

The chain employs TRBV9 and TRBJ1-1; 10 positions match TRBD1. V shed 3 bases, J shed 1 base, and the junction held 6 bases outside the gene matches. CDR3 length: 16 residues. Germline lookup yields CDR1 SGDLS and CDR2 YYNGEE. The CDR3 sequence: CASSAGTGASNTEAFF. The CDR3 DNA reads as TGTGCCAGCAGCGCCGGGACAGGGGCATCGAACACTGAAGCTTTCTTT.

The V and J genes are TRBV28 and TRBJ2-3; TRBD1 might be the D (6 bases). The V gene's germline CDR1 is MDHEN and CDR2 SYDVKM. V was trimmed by 5 bases and J by 1 base, leaving 10 bases between them. The CDR3 is 14 amino acids. CDR3 sequence (DNA): TGTGCCAGCAGTACTCGACAGGGCACAGATACGCAGTATTTT. Encoded protein: CASSTRQGTDTQYF.